This T cell receptor beta chain is from a study of T cells in women clearing cervical HPV infection. The method was immunoSEQ multiplex PCR; TCRdb's version includes in-frame clones alone and lacks a portion of them. This sample's table has 40,000 or so clones. In regard to this clone: The read ends 3 residues before the CDR3 terminus; that terminus is restored from the germline J gene.

V gave up 0 bases and J gave up 1 base; unmatched junction bases: 5. Germline assignment: CDR1 SGHVS and CDR2 FNYEAQ. This CDR3 region has 17 residues. The sample taken for sequencing was blood buffy coat. This chain links TRBV7-6 with TRBJ2-1; TRBD2 agrees at 8 bases. This clonotype was sampled from a woman aged 18 to 75 with a cervical HPV16 infection that either progressed to CIN3+ or cleared (not recorded which). The sequenced CDR3 bases are TGTGCCAGCAGCTTAGCCAGCGGGGGTTCATCCTACAATGAG. Its protein is CASSLASGGSSYNE. The entire CDR3 sequence reads CASSLASGGSSYNEQFF.